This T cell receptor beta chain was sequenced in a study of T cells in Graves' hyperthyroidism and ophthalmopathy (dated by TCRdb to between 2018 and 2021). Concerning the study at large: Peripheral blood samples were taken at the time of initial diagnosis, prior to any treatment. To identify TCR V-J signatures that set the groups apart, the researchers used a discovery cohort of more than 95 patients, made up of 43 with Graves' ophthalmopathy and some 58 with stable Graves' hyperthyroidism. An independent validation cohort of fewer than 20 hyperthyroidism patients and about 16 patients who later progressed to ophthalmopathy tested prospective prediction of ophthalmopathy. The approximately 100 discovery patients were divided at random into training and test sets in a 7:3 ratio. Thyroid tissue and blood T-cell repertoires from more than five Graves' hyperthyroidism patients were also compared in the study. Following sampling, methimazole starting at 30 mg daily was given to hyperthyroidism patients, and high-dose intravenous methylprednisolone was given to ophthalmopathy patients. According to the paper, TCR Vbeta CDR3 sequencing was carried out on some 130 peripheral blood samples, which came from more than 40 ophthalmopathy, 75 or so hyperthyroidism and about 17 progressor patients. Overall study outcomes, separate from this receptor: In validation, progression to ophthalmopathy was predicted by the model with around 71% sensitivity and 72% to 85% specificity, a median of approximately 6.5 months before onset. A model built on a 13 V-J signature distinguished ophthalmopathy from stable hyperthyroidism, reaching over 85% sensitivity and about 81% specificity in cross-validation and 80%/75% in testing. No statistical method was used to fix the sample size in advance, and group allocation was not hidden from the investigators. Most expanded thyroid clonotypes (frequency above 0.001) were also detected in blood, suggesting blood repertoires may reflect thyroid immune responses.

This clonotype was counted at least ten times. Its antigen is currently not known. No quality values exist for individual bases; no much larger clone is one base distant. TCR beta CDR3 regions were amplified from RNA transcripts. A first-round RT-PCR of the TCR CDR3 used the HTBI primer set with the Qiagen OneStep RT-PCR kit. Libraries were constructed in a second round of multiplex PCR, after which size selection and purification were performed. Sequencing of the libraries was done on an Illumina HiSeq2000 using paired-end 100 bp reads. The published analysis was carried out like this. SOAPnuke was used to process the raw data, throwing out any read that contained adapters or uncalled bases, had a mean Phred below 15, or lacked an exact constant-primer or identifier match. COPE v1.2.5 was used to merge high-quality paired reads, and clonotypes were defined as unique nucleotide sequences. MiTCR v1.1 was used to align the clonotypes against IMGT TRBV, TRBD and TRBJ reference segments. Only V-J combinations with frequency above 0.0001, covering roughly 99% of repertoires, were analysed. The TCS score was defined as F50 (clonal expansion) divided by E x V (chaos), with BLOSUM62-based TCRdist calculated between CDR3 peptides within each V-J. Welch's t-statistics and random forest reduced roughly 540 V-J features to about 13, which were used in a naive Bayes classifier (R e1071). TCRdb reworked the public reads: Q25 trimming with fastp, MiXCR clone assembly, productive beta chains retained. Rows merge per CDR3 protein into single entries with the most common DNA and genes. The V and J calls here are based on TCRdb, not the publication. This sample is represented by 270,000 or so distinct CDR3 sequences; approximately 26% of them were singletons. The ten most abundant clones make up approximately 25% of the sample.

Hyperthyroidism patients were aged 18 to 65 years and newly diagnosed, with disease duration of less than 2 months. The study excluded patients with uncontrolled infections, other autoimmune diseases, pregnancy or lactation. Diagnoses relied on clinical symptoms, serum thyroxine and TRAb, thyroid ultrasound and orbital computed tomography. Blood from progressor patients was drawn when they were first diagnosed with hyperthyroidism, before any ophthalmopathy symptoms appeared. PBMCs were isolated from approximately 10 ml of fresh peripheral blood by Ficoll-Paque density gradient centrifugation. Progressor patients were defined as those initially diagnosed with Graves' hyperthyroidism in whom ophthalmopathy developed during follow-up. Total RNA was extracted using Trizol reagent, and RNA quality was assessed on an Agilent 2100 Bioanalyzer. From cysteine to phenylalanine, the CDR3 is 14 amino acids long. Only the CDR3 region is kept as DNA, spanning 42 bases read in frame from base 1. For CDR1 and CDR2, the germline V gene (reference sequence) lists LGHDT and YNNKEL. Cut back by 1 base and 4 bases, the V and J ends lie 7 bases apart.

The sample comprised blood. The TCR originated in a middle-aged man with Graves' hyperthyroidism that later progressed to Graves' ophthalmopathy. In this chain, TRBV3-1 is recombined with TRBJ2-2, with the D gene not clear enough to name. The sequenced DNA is TGTGCCAGCAGCCAAGTCGGCCCCACCGGGGAGCTGTTTTTT. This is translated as CASSQVGPTGELFF.